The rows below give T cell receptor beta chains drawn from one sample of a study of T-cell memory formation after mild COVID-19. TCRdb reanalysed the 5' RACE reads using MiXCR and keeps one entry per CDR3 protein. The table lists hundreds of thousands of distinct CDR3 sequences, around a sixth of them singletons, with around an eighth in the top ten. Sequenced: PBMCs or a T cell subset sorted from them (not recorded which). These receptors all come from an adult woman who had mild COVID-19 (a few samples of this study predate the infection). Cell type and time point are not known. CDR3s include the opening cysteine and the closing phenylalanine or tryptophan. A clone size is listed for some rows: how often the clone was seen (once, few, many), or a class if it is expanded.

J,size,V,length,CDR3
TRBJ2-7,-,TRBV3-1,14,CASRLAGTRNEQYF
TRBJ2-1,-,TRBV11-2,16,CASSPNRASGVDEQFF
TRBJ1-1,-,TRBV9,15,CASSRSGSWDTEAFF
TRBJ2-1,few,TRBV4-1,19,CASSLAHPSGGAVYNEQFF
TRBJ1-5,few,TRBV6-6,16,CASSYRLGERNQPQHF
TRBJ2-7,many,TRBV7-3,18,CASSFGQGEKRDHYEQYF
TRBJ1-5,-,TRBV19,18,CASSIGRRSGHSNQPQHF
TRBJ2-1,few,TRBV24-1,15,CATSLRGARYNEQFF
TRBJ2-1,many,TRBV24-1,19,CATSGEGQGDWFSYNEQFF
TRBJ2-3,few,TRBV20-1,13,CSGVLAREDTQYF
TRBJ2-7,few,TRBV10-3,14,CAISAATVPYEQYF
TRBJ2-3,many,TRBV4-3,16,CASSQDLQGWTDTQYF